This T cell receptor (beta chain) was identified in a study of OX40 agonist ivuxolimab in advanced cancers. Study-level information: Participants, 65% to 85% male, averaged roughly 60 years of age, ranging from roughly 23 to 90. Broader study findings: Partial responders treated at 0.1-3.0 mg/kg exhibited clonal expansion among the lowest measured.

The protocol was immunoSEQ multiplex PCR, while the TCRdb copy is restricted to in-frame clones and leaves out a portion. In the table there are about 37,000 clones, 70% to 90% of which are singletons. Between the trimmed V and J ends, which lost 0 bases and 6 bases, there was a span of 9 bases. The germline V gene has CDR1 ENHRY and CDR2 SYGVKD. There are 13 residues in the CDR3. As regards this clone: What it recognizes is unknown.

The material was CD4+ or CD8+ T cells sorted from blood, obtained in a trial of the OX40 agonist ivuxolimab. The clonotype comes from an adult with an advanced solid tumor such as melanoma, head and neck, liver or kidney cancer. The chain joins TRBV10-3 to TRBJ2-7, with D perhaps matching TRBD1 (5 bases). CDR3 DNA: TGTGCCATCAGTGAGTCCTCCAGGGCCGAGCAGTACTTC. Encoded protein: CAISESSRAEQYF.